Below are 26 T cell receptor beta chains sequenced from a single sample in a study of T cell responses to AZD1222 COVID-19 vaccine. Method: immunoSEQ multiplex PCR; TCRdb's copy keeps in-frame clones and lacks some. The data show 90,000 to 150,000 clones, 75% to 90% seen once. Sequencing was performed on peripheral blood, taken on day 0 of AZD1222 vaccination. These receptors all come from an adult in good health.

The rearrangement uses TRBV7-2 and TRBJ2-7; 12 nucleotides agree with TRBD2. Trimming cost V 5 bases and J 6 bases; bases outside gene matches: 8. Per the germline V gene, CDR1 is SGHTA and CDR2 is FQGNSA. CDR3 length: 15 amino acids. CDR3 in DNA: TGTGCCAGCAGCCCTAGCGGGAGGGCCACTGGCGAGCAGTACTTC. Residues: CASSPSGRATGEQYF.

The chain recombines TRBV10-3 with TRBJ1-1; D is undetermined. Germline V lookup: CDR1 ENHRY, CDR2 SYGVKD. This CDR3 region has 14 residues. With 2 bases removed from V and 4 bases from J, the gap between germline ends came to 11 bases. The CDR3 protein is CAISEGEKSTEAFF. Here the CDR3 DNA reads TGTGCCATCAGTGAGGGGGAAAAGAGCACTGAAGCTTTCTTT.

This clone was observed a few times. Relative to the germline gene, one junction end is altered; a read error may explain this. The chain couples TRBV7-7 to TRBJ2-3; TRBD1 matches at 9 bases. This CDR3 has 16 amino acids. Germline loops: CDR1 SSHAT, CDR2 FNYEAQ (reference sequence). The CDR3 nucleotides read TGTGCTAGCAGCCCTAGTGGGCCAGGGACAGGGGATACGCAGTATTTT. It codes for CASSPSGPGTGDTQYF.

The chain couples TRBV28 to TRBJ1-5; 7 nucleotides agree with TRBD1. J lost 5 bases, V lost 8 bases, and 18 bases had no gene match. CDR1 and CDR2 (germline): MDHEN, SYDVKM. The CDR3 totals 17 residues. CDR3 amino acids: CASVSLGGGRRDQPQHF. The CDR3 DNA reads TGTGCCAGCGTAAGTTTAGGGGGCGGGAGGAGAGATCAGCCCCAGCATTTT.

J is TRBJ1-5 and V is TRBV6-5, with no clear D. V lost 6 bases and J lost 2, with 11 bases in between. Germline-derived CDR1 and CDR2 are MNHEY and SVGAGI. The CDR3 covers 14 residues. The CDR3 DNA sequence: TGTGCCAGCAGCCTACGGGAAGGCAATCAGCCCCAGCATTTT. The encoded protein is CASSLREGNQPQHF.

The gene calls are TRBV28 and TRBJ1-1, with D tentatively TRBD1 (5 bases). The CDR3 has 16 residues. Deletions cut 6 bases from V and 7 bases from J, with 24 bases between. Germline V CDR1 and CDR2: MDHEN, SYDVKM. The CDR3 here is CASSPSRGRGWGEAFF. The CDR3 DNA reads TGTGCCAGCAGCCCCTCCCGAGGAAGGGGTTGGGGTGAAGCTTTCTTT.

The genes are TRBV28 and TRBJ1-6; D might be TRBD1 (6 bases). The CDR3 is made up of 15 amino acids. The germline V and J ends were trimmed by 4 bases and 7 bases, with 14 bases remaining between them. The V gene's germline CDR1 is MDHEN and CDR2 SYDVKM. In DNA form, the CDR3 reads TGTGCCAGCAGTTCCACGGGGGCGGAAAATTCACCCCTCCACTTT. It is translated as CASSSTGAENSPLHF.

V is TRBV6-5 and J is TRBJ1-1; D is perhaps TRBD1 (5 bases). Germline CDR1 is MNHEY and CDR2 is SVGAGI. The CDR3 spans 13 residues. V dropped 7 bases and J dropped 4 bases, with 13 bases sitting between them. CDR3 nucleotides: TGTGCCAGCAATCATAAGGGGTTCACTGAAGCTTTCTTT. Protein product: CASNHKGFTEAFF.

Turning to this clone: Other nucleotide sequences from this sample produce the same CDR3. The chain combines TRBV12-3 or TRBV12-4 with TRBJ2-7; no definite D call. The CDR3 length is 13 residues. Trimming shortened V by 5 bases and J by 3 bases, and 11 bases separated the two germline ends. CDR3: CASSRTSNYEQYF. The CDR3 nucleotides are TGTGCCAGCAGTCGGACCAGCAACTACGAGCAGTACTTC.

The genes are TRBV2 and TRBJ1-5; 10 bases align to TRBD1. The CDR3 consists of 18 residues. Trimming removed 5 bases from V and 4 bases from J; junction bases left unmatched: 14. CDR1 SNHLY and CDR2 FYNNEI come from the germline V gene. The CDR3 loop reads CASSTFPGQGIANQPQHF. In DNA, the CDR3 is TGTGCCAGCAGTACTTTTCCGGGACAGGGGATCGCAAATCAGCCCCAGCATTTT.

The gene calls are TRBV5-1 and TRBJ1-5; no definite D call. Trimming pared 4 bases from V and 0 bases from J, leaving 8 bases between. Germline lookup yields CDR1 SGHRS and CDR2 YFSETQ. This CDR3 comprises 14 residues. CDR3 DNA sequence: TGCGCCAGCAGCGCAGACGGTAGCAATCAGCCCCAGCATTTT. As protein: CASSADGSNQPQHF. Variable domain in full (rest from reference TRBV5-1 and TRBJ1-5): KAGVTQTPRYLIKTRGQQVTLSCSPISGHRSVSWYQQTPGQGLQFLFEYFSETQRNKGNFPGRFSGRQFSNSRSEMNVSTLELGDSALYLCASSADGSNQPQHFGDGTRLSIL.

This clone was found a few times. J is TRBJ1-1 and V is TRBV7-3; 9 nucleotides align to TRBD1. CDR1 is SGHTA, CDR2 FQGTGA, per germline. The CDR3 runs 14 residues. The J segment lost 1 base and the V segment lost 5 bases, leaving 2 bases of the junction unmatched. CDR3 sequence reads: CASSQGQGNTEAFF. CDR3 DNA sequence: TGTGCCAGCAGCCAGGGACAGGGGAACACTGAAGCTTTCTTT.

The chain joins TRBV9 to TRBJ1-6; perhaps TRBD1 as D (6 bases). Trimming stripped 4 bases from V and 8 bases from J, with 16 bases between. The CDR3 has 15 amino acids. The V gene's germline CDR1 is SGDLS and CDR2 YYNGEE. DNA of the CDR3: TGTGCCAGCAGCCCCCGGGAGGGGGGTGATTCACCCCTCCACTTT. It yields the protein CASSPREGGDSPLHF.

Here the CDR3 DNA reads TGTGCCAGCAGCTTAGGCAGGGAGAATTCACCCCTCCACTTT. This gives the protein CASSLGRENSPLHF. V is TRBV5-6 and J is TRBJ1-6, with a tentative D call TRBD1 (5 bases). V shed 2 bases and J shed 7 bases, with 10 bases lying between them. CDR1 SGHDT and CDR2 YYEEEE come from the germline V gene. This CDR3 comprises 14 residues. The full variable domain, its missing parts supplied by reference TRBV5-6 and TRBJ1-6, is DAGVTQSPTHLIKTRGQQVTLRCSPKSGHDTVSWYQQALGQGPQFIFQYYEEEERQRGNFPDRFSGHQFPNYSSELNVNALLLGDSALYLCASSLGRENSPLHFGNGTRLTVT.

The genes are TRBV28 and TRBJ1-1; no definite D call. Trimming took 5 bases from V and 5 from J, leaving 9 bases between them. Per germline, CDR1 MDHEN and CDR2 SYDVKM. CDR3 length equals 12 residues. The CDR3 DNA sequence: TGTGCCAGCAGTCCGACGGGGACTGAAGCTTTCTTT. Amino acid sequence: CASSPTGTEAFF.

The V gene is TRBV20-1, the J gene TRBJ1-6, with 7 positions matching TRBD1. V lost 3 bases, J lost 10 bases, and 12 bases stayed unmatched. Per germline, CDR1 DFQATT and CDR2 SNEGSKA (reference sequence). The CDR3 runs 15 residues. CDR3 in DNA: TGCAGTGCTAGTGCCCTTTCAGGGGGAGGCTCACCCCTCCACTTT. It is translated as CSASALSGGGSPLHF.

This chain uses TRBV5-4 with TRBJ2-7; D unresolved. This CDR3 comprises 14 residues. Trimming shortened V by 3 bases and J by 3 bases, and 13 bases separated the two germline ends. From germline, CDR1 is SGHNT and CDR2 YYREEE (reference sequence). In nucleotides, the CDR3 is TGTGCCAGCAGCTACACCGGGTCCAGCTACGAGCAGTACTTC. Translated, it gives CASSYTGSSYEQYF. Looking up the rest from reference TRBV5-4 and TRBJ2-7 gives the full variable domain: ETGVTQSPTHLIKTRGQQVTLRCSSQSGHNTVSWYQQALGQGPQFIFQYYREEENGRGNFPPRFSGLQFPNYSSELNVNALELDDSALYLCASSYTGSSYEQYFGPGTRLTVT.

The chain combines TRBV25-1 with TRBJ1-1; D may be TRBD1 (5 bases). Germline CDR1 MGHDK, CDR2 SYGVNS. The CDR3 contains 16 residues. The V and J ends lost 4 bases and 2 bases respectively, with 17 bases between them. In DNA form, the CDR3 reads TGTGCCAGCAGTGGAGACGGGAGGGGCTACAACACTGAAGCTTTCTTT. Residues: CASSGDGRGYNTEAFF.

The chain employs TRBV28 and TRBJ2-2; TRBD2 agrees at 16 bases. The CDR3 sequence is 16 residues long. Germline values: CDR1 MDHEN, CDR2 SYDVKM. V lost 6 bases and J lost 4; bases outside the gene matches: 2. CDR3 residues: CASSGTSGRGTGELFF. DNA for the CDR3: TGTGCCAGCAGCGGGACTAGCGGGAGGGGCACCGGGGAGCTGTTTTTT.

The chain couples TRBV19 to TRBJ1-2, with a tentative D call TRBD1 (5 bases). This CDR3 spans 14 amino acids. V lost 5 bases to trimming and J lost 8 bases, with 18 bases between them. Germline CDR1 LNHDA, CDR2 SQIVND (reference sequence). CDR3 protein: CASSPDRQGGGYTF. The CDR3 region has the DNA TGTGCCAGTAGTCCCGATAGGCAGGGCGGCGGCTACACCTTC.

The chain combines TRBV28 with TRBJ2-1; no clear D gene. This CDR3 has 11 amino acids. From germline, CDR1 is MDHEN and CDR2 SYDVKM. V was clipped by 5 bases and J by 8 bases, with 7 bases between them. CDR3 in amino acids: CASSLQYEQFF. Written as DNA, the CDR3 is TGTGCCAGCAGTCTACAGTATGAGCAGTTCTTC.

As regards this clone: Relative to the germline gene, one junction end is altered; a read error may explain this. The chain recombines TRBV5-1 with TRBJ1-1, with a possible D match to TRBD1 (6 bases). The CDR3 is made up of 15 amino acids. The germline CDR1 and CDR2 sequences are SGHRS and YFSETQ. For the CDR3, the DNA is TGCGCCAGCAACTTGGACAGCGACATGAACACTGAAGCTTTCTTT. Translation: CASNLDSDMNTEAFF.

The chain is built from TRBV29-1 and TRBJ2-7; D is uncertain. The CDR3 is 12 residues long. Deletions cut 3 bases from V and 4 bases from J, with 10 bases between. CDR1 and CDR2 (germline): SQVTM, ANQGSEA. CDR3 amino acids: CSVEVGGYEQYF. For the CDR3, the DNA is TGCAGCGTTGAGGTCGGCGGATACGAGCAGTACTTC.

The J gene is TRBJ2-6, the V gene TRBV5-1; unclear D gene. Trimming took 3 bases from V and 0 from J, leaving 10 bases between them. The CDR3 length is 16 residues. Looked up from germline, CDR1 is SGHRS and CDR2 is YFSETQ. CDR3 amino acids: CASSSGLPSGANVLTF. The DNA of the CDR3 is TGCGCCAGCAGCTCCGGGCTTCCCTCTGGGGCCAACGTCCTGACTTTC.

The rearrangement links TRBV24-1 to TRBJ1-1; 7 nucleotides agree with TRBD1. The CDR3 loop spans 14 amino acids. V trimming: 6 bases; J trimming: 2 bases; junction bases outside the gene matches: 5. Germline CDR1 and CDR2: KGHDR and SFDVKD. In DNA, the CDR3 is TGTGCCACCAGTTCCACAGGGGACAACACTGAAGCTTTCTTT. Encoded protein: CATSSTGDNTEAFF.

There are a few counts of this clone. V and J are TRBV4-1 and TRBJ2-7; perhaps TRBD2 as D (6 bases). The V end lost 2 bases, the J end lost 7 bases, and 15 bases lay between the germline ends. The germline V gene encodes CDR1 MGHRA and CDR2 YSYEKL. The CDR3 extends over 14 amino acids. The CDR3 region has the DNA TGCGCCAGCAGCCAACCGCTTGGGAGGAGGGAGCAGTACTTC. As protein: CASSQPLGRREQYF.